The clone carrying this T cell receptor (beta chain) has more than one count but fewer than ten. Its target is not known. These data originate in a study of spatial heterogeneity in lung cancer. Study-level results: Counts that tracked tumor mutation counts were those of expanded intratumoral alpha and beta TCRs.

TCRdb reprocessed the 5' RACE reads via MiXCR and lists one record per CDR3 protein. Among some 21,000 distinct CDR3 sequences, around 6% were seen once, and the ten largest hold 10%. Time point specified: sample taken at primary tumor resection. The CDR3 is 17 residues long. The junction had 6 bases not matched to a gene; V was cut back by 0 bases and J by 1 base. The germline gives CDR1 MNHEY, CDR2 SMNVEV (reference sequence). This sequence originates from a male donor with early-stage non-small cell lung cancer. The chain carries TRBV27 and TRBJ2-3; 8 bases fit TRBD2. The sequences come from lung tumor tissue, collected at surgery. CDR3 nucleotide sequence: TGTGCCAGCAGTTTATCCATAGCGGGAATACGCACAGATACGCAGTATTTT. Translation gives CASSLSIAGIRTDTQYF.